Listed here is a single TCR beta chain. Its antigen is as yet unknown. These data are taken from a study of T-cell memory formation after mild COVID-19. Study-wide results and limits: Later expanders leaned toward CD4+, whereas clones contracting from day 15 to 85 were balanced CD4/CD8. Some responding clones appeared in pre-infection memory, suggesting cross-reactive memory joined. Mostly located in CM and EM were contracting CD4+ clones, with contracting CD8+ clones located in EMRA.

With V trimmed by 0 bases and J by 4 bases, 2 bases remained unmatched. The CDR3 covers 14 residues. Germline V gene data show CDR1 as SGHRS and CDR2 as YFSETQ. TCRdb fed the 5' RACE reads into MiXCR, producing one record per CDR3 protein. The table includes 350,000 to 500,000 distinct CDR3 sequences, 20% detected once. Source material: PBMCs or a T cell subset sorted from them (not recorded which). The V and J genes are TRBV5-1 and TRBJ1-1; 8 positions agree with TRBD1. This TCR came from an adult woman who had mild COVID-19 (a few samples of this study predate the infection). Cell type and time point are not known. CDR3 sequence: CASSLDRGITEAFF. In DNA, the CDR3 is TGCGCCAGCAGCTTGGACAGGGGGATCACTGAAGCTTTCTTT.